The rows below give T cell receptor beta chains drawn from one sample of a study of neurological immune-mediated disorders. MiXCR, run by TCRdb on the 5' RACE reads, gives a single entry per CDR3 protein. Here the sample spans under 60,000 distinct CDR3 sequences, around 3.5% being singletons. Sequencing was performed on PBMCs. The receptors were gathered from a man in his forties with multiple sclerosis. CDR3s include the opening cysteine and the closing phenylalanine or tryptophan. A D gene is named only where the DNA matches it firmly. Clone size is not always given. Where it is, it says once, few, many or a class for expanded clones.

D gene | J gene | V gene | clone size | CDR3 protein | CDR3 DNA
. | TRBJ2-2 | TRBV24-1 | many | CATRGGVNTGELFF | TGTGCCACCAGAGGTGGAGTTAACACCGGGGAGCTGTTTTTT
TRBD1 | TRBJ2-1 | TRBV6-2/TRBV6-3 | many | CASTRQGQNEQFF | TGTGCCAGTACGAGACAGGGGCAAAATGAGCAGTTCTTC
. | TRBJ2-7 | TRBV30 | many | CAWSGGSTDEQYF | TGTGCCTGGAGTGGGGGTAGCACGGACGAGCAGTACTTC
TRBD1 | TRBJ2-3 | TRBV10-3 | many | CAMGTGLTDTQYF | TGTGCCATGGGGACAGGCCTCACAGATACGCAGTATTTT
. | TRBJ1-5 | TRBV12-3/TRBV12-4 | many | CASSLHIPGRDSNQPQHF | TGTGCCAGCAGTTTACACATTCCTGGCCGCGATAGCAATCAGCCCCAGCATTTT
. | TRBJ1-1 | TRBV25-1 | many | CASSESLTDRTEAFF | TGTGCCAGCAGTGAATCCCTAACTGACCGCACTGAAGCTTTCTTT
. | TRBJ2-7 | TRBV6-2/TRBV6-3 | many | CASSRPGSSYEQYF | TGTGCCAGCAGTCGACCCGGCAGCTCCTACGAGCAGTACTTC
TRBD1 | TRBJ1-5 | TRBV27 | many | CASSTTGAREDSNQPQHF | TGTGCCAGCAGTACTACAGGGGCTCGAGAGGATAGCAATCAGCCCCAGCATTTT
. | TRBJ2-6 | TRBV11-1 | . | CASSFTGGGTGANVLTF | TGTGCCAGCAGCTTTACCGGGGGAGGCACTGGGGCCAACGTCCTGACTTTC
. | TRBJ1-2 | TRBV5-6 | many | CASSFGENYGYTF | TGTGCCAGCAGCTTCGGGGAAAACTATGGCTACACCTTC
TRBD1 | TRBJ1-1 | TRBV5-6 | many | CASSLRQGGEAFF | TGTGCCAGCAGCTTAAGACAGGGGGGTGAAGCTTTCTTT
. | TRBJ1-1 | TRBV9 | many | CASSEQGMNTEAFF | TGTGCCAGCAGCGAGCAGGGGATGAACACTGAAGCTTTCTTT
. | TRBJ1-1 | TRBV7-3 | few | CASSSLEAFF | TGTGCCAGCAGCTCCCTTGAAGCTTTCTTT
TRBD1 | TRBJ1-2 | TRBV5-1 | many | CASSLGDRNYGYTF | TGCGCCAGCAGCTTGGGGGACAGGAACTATGGCTACACCTTC
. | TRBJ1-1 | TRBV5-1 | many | CASSLGTWAEAFF | TGCGCCAGCAGCTTGGGGACTTGGGCTGAAGCTTTCTTT
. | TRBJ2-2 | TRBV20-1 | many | CSARAGGAGELFF | TGCAGTGCTAGAGCCGGGGGCGCCGGGGAGCTGTTTTTT
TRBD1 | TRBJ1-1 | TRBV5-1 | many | CASSPPGQIEAFF | TGCGCCAGCAGCCCACCGGGACAGATTGAAGCTTTCTTT
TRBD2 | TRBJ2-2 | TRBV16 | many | CASSPQRGADTGELFF | TGTGCCAGCAGCCCCCAGCGGGGGGCCGACACCGGGGAGCTGTTTTTT
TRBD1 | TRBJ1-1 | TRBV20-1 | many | CSAPRGFEAFF | TGCAGTGCCCCCAGGGGGTTCGAAGCTTTCTTT
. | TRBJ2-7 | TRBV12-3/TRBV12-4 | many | CASSLGQGTYEQYF | TGTGCCAGCAGTTTAGGCCAGGGGACATACGAGCAGTACTTC
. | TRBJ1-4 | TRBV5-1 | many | CASSLGDRSTNEKLFF | TGCGCCAGCAGCTTGGGGGACCGATCAACTAATGAAAAACTGTTTTTT
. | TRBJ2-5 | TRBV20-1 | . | CSARDRRRYQETQYF | TGCAGTGCTAGAGACCGCAGGAGATATCAAGAGACCCAGTACTTC
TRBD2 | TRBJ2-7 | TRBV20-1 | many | CSAGPGGRWEQYF | TGCAGTGCTGGCCCGGGGGGGCGGTGGGAGCAGTACTTC
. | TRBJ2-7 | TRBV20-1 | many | CSAGSGSYEQYF | TGCAGTGCTGGAAGTGGTTCCTACGAGCAGTACTTC
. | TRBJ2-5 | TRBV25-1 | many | CASSPGQETQYF | TGTGCCAGCAGTCCCGGGCAAGAGACCCAGTACTTC
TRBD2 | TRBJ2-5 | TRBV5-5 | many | CASSWTSGAQETQYF | TGTGCCAGCAGCTGGACTAGCGGAGCCCAAGAGACCCAGTACTTC